This TCR beta chain was found in a study of shared clonotypes between healthy human individuals. For the study at large: A couple of women and a few men aged 18 to 49 made up the donors. Findings and limits, study-wide: Generally, naive subsets (rather than memory subsets) showed larger estimated richness.

Note on this clone: The antigen is undetermined.

CDR1 and CDR2 (germline): SGHRS, YFSETQ. Trimming removed 2 bases from V and 5 bases from J, with 28 bases in between. The length of the CDR3 is 19 residues. Sequencing was performed with immunoSEQ multiplex PCR; in TCRdb, only in-frame clones are kept and a portion is missing. The profile covers about 870,000 clones, with around 92% appearing a single time and about 24% taken by the ten largest. As defined, naive CD8 cells were CD45RO-negative and positively selected for CCR7, with terminally differentiated effector memory CD45RA+ cells excluded. The TCR comes from a young man in good health. Sequenced: naive CD8+ T cells sorted from blood. The genes are TRBV5-1 and TRBJ2-5, with D possibly being TRBD1 (6 bases). The DNA of the CDR3 is TGCGCCAGCAGCTTTAGCTTCCGGGACATAACTGTACCAGGGGAGACCCAGTACTTC. It specifies CASSFSFRDITVPGETQYF. Together with reference TRBV5-1 and TRBJ2-5, the CDR3 gives the full variable domain: KAGVTQTPRYLIKTRGQQVTLSCSPISGHRSVSWYQQTPGQGLQFLFEYFSETQRNKGNFPGRFSGRQFSNSRSEMNVSTLELGDSALYLCASSFSFRDITVPGETQYFGPGTRLLVL.